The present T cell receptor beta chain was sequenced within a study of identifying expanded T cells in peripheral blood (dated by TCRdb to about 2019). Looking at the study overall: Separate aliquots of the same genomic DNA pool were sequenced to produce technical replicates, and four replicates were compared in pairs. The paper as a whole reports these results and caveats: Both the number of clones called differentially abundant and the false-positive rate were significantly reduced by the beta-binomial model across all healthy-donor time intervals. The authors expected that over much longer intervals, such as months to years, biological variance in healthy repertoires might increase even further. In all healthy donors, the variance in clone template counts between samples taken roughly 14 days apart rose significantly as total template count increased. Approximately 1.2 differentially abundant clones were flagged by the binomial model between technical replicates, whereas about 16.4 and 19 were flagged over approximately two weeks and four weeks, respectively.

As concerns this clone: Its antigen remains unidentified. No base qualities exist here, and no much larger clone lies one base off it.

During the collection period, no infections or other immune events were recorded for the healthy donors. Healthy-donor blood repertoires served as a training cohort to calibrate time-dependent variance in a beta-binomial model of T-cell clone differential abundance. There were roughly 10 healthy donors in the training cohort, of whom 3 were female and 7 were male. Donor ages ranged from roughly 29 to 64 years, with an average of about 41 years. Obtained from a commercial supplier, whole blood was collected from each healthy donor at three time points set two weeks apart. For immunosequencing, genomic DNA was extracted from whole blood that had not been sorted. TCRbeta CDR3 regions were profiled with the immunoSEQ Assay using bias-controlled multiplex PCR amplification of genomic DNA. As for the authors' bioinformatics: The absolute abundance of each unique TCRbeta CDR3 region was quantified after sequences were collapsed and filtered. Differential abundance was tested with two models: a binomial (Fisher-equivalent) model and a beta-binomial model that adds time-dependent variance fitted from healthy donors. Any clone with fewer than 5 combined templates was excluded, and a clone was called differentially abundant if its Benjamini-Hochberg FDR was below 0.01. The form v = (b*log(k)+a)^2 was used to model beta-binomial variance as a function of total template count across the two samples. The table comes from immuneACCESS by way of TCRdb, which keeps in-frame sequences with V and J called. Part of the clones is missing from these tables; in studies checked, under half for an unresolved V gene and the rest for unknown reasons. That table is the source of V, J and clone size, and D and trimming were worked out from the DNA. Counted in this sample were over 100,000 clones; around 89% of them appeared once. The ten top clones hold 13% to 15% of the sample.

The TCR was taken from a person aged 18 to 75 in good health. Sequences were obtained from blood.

The CDR3 region has the sequence CASSLGTGTRGYTF. Read as DNA, the sequence is TGTGCCAGCAGCTTAGGAACGGGGACCAGAGGCTACACCTTC. Recombination joined TRBV7-9 with TRBJ1-2; the D gene is perhaps TRBD1, from 5 matching bases. The germline V gene encodes CDR1 SEHNR and CDR2 FQNEAQ (reference sequence). Measured from the cysteine to the phenylalanine, the CDR3 is 14 residues long. The retained sequence is limited to the CDR3, 42 bases, with the frame set at the first base. The junction carries 14 bases between V and J, which are trimmed by 1 base and 8 bases respectively.